This is a list of T cell receptor beta chains from one sample in a study of blood T cell repertoires in COVID-19. Method: immunoSEQ multiplex PCR; TCRdb's copy keeps in-frame clones and lacks some. The sample shows some 230,000 clones, approximately 85% of them seen only once. What was sequenced was peripheral blood. The receptors derive from a man aged 50-59 years who had recovered from COVID-19. Both conserved end residues are part of each CDR3. Each record gives: D gene, clone size, V gene, J gene, CDR3 protein, CDR3 DNA. The D gene is left open where the match is weak. Clone size, where shown, is once, few, many, or a class for clones that have expanded.

-	-	TRBV5-1	TRBJ2-2	CASSLTGAGELFF	TGCGCCAGCAGCTTGACGGGAGCCGGGGAGCTGTTTTTT
TRBD2	once	TRBV18	TRBJ2-1	CASSPLTGTSGRDNEQFF	TGTGCCAGCTCACCACTAACGGGGACTAGCGGGAGGGACAATGAGCAGTTCTTC
TRBD2	-	TRBV27	TRBJ2-1	CASRDPSGRADYNEQFF	TGTGCCAGCAGAGATCCTAGCGGGAGGGCGGACTACAATGAGCAGTTCTTC
-	-	TRBV6-5	TRBJ2-7	CASSKTGAYEQYF	TGTGCCAGCAGTAAGACGGGAGCCTACGAGCAGTACTTC
-	-	TRBV29-1	TRBJ2-7	CSVARPRGLSYEQYF	TGCAGCGTTGCTCGTCCTAGGGGCCTCTCCTACGAGCAGTACTTC
-	-	TRBV11-2	TRBJ1-4	CASSQTVIATNEKLFF	TGTGCCAGCAGCCAGACAGTGATTGCAACTAATGAAAAACTGTTTTTT
-	-	TRBV21-1	TRBJ2-1	CASSLGLAGGGFNEQFF	TGTGCCAGCAGCCTGGGACTAGCGGGAGGTGGTTTCAATGAGCAGTTCTTC
-	-	TRBV5-4	TRBJ2-7	CASSYGQAYEQYF	TGTGCCAGCAGCTATGGACAAGCCTACGAGCAGTACTTC
TRBD2	-	TRBV28	TRBJ2-1	CASSLLAGRSYNEQFF	TGTGCCAGCAGTTTATTAGCGGGGAGGTCCTACAATGAGCAGTTCTTC
TRBD2	few	TRBV7-2	TRBJ2-3	CASSLRGSGRADTQYF	TGTGCCAGCAGCTTAAGGGGTAGCGGGAGAGCAGATACGCAGTATTTT
-	-	TRBV4-1	TRBJ2-6	CASSYRSSGANVLTF	TGCGCCAGCAGCTACAGGAGCTCTGGGGCCAACGTCCTGACTTTC
-	-	TRBV5-5	TRBJ1-4	CASSPDRFEGEKLFF	TGTGCCAGCAGCCCCGATCGGTTCGAGGGTGAAAAACTGTTTTTT
-	-	TRBV7-8	TRBJ2-3	CASRILQGDDTQYF	TGTGCCAGCCGAATACTACAGGGTGATGATACGCAGTATTTT
TRBD2	-	TRBV6-5	TRBJ2-7	CASSPGTSGRREQYF	TGTGCCAGCAGCCCCGGGACTAGCGGGAGGAGGGAGCAGTACTTC
TRBD2	-	TRBV24-1	TRBJ2-2	CATSDTSGRSVTGELFF	TGTGCCACCAGTGATACCAGCGGGAGAAGCGTGACCGGGGAGCTGTTTTTT
TRBD1	-	TRBV6-5	TRBJ2-7	CASSLTGAEAYEQYF	TGTGCCAGCAGTTTAACAGGGGCGGAAGCCTACGAGCAGTACTTC
TRBD2	-	TRBV30	TRBJ2-7	CAWKLAGGPSSYEQYF	TGTGCCTGGAAACTAGCGGGAGGGCCTTCGTCCTACGAGCAGTACTTC
-	many	TRBV9	TRBJ1-1	CASSGGHSPSNTEAFF	TGTGCCAGCAGCGGAGGACACAGCCCCTCGAACACTGAAGCTTTCTTT
TRBD2	-	TRBV28	TRBJ2-7	CASTSRTSGSYEQYF	TGTGCCAGCACTTCCCGGACTAGCGGTTCTTACGAGCAGTACTTC
-	-	TRBV28	TRBJ1-1	CASKVGDLMNTEAFF	TGTGCCAGCAAGGTGGGGGACTTGATGAACACTGAAGCTTTCTTT
-	-	TRBV6-4	TRBJ2-2	CASRQATNTGELFF	TGTGCCAGCAGACAGGCGACGAACACCGGGGAGCTGTTTTTT
-	few	TRBV7-9	TRBJ2-6	CASSRGSSSGANVLTF	TGTGCCAGCTCTAGGGGCAGTTCCTCTGGGGCCAACGTCCTGACTTTC
-	few	TRBV7-9	TRBJ1-6	CASSYAGSYNSPLHF	TGTGCCAGCAGCTATGCCGGCTCCTATAATTCACCCCTCCACTTT
TRBD1	-	TRBV27	TRBJ1-2	CASSPARDRGNYGYTF	TGTGCCAGCAGTCCTGCCAGGGACAGGGGCAACTATGGCTACACCTTC
-	-	TRBV30	TRBJ2-3	CAWSVGNSISTDTQYF	TGTGCCTGGAGTGTAGGCAACAGCATTAGCACAGATACGCAGTATTTT
TRBD2	once	TRBV5-4	TRBJ2-7	CASSLSTSGRAPYEQYF	TGTGCCAGCAGCCTGTCGACTAGCGGGAGGGCCCCCTACGAGCAGTACTTC
-	few	TRBV1	TRBJ1-2	CTSSQVKEGGHDYGYTF	TGCACCAGCAGCCAGGTCAAGGAGGGGGGGCATGACTATGGCTACACCTTC
TRBD1	-	TRBV30	TRBJ1-4	CAWRTGEATNEKLFF	TGTGCCTGGAGGACAGGGGAAGCAACTAATGAAAAACTGTTTTTT
-	-	TRBV29-1	TRBJ1-5	CSVSEFSNQPQHF	TGCAGCGTGAGTGAGTTTAGCAATCAGCCCCAGCATTTT
TRBD1	-	TRBV10-3	TRBJ1-2	CAISDSVDRVGGYTF	TGTGCCATCAGCGATTCTGTGGACAGGGTGGGTGGCTACACCTTC
TRBD2	-	TRBV7-2	TRBJ2-7	CASSSPTSGDIRQYF	TGTGCCAGCAGCTCGCCGACTAGCGGGGATATCCGGCAGTACTTC
-	-	TRBV5-1	TRBJ2-2	CASSFLDRQVTGELFF	TGCGCCAGCAGCTTTCTCGACAGGCAGGTGACCGGGGAGCTGTTTTTT
-	-	TRBV3-1/TRBV3-2	TRBJ1-1	CASSQGQTNTEAFF	TGTGCCAGCAGCCAAGGACAAACGAACACTGAAGCTTTCTTT
TRBD1	-	TRBV7-9	TRBJ2-3	CASSRQGSTDTQYF	TGTGCCAGCAGCCGACAGGGATCCACAGATACGCAGTATTTT
TRBD1	-	TRBV18	TRBJ1-1	CASSPPVTGTEAFF	TGTGCCAGCTCACCCCCAGTGACAGGGACTGAAGCTTTCTTT
-	-	TRBV15	TRBJ1-4	CATSGVFTRSNEKLFF	TGTGCCACCAGCGGAGTATTCACTCGTTCGAATGAAAAACTGTTTTTT
-	once	TRBV5-1	TRBJ1-1	CASSAYRASNTEAFF	TGCGCCAGCAGCGCCTACAGGGCCTCGAACACTGAAGCTTTCTTT
-	-	TRBV5-5	TRBJ2-7	CASSLDTSYEQYF	TGTGCCAGCAGCTTGGACACCTCCTACGAGCAGTACTTC
-	-	TRBV19	TRBJ2-1	CASSNRESTFYNEQFF	TGTGCCAGTAGTAACCGGGAGTCGACCTTCTACAATGAGCAGTTCTTC
TRBD1	-	TRBV6-6	TRBJ1-2	CASSPTGDYGYTF	TGTGCCAGCAGTCCGACAGGGGACTATGGCTACACCTTC
-	-	TRBV24-1	TRBJ2-2	CATSDPLSSGTGELFF	TGTGCCACCAGTGACCCCCTTAGCTCGGGAACCGGGGAGCTGTTTTTT
TRBD1	-	TRBV5-4	TRBJ1-3	CASSFGQGVGNTIYF	TGTGCCAGCAGCTTCGGACAGGGGGTCGGAAACACCATATATTTT
TRBD2	-	TRBV5-5	TRBJ2-5	CASSLASGETQYF	TGTGCCAGCAGCTTGGCTAGCGGAGAGACCCAGTACTTC
TRBD1	once	TRBV3-1/TRBV3-2	TRBJ1-2	CASSQTGTGVGYTF	TGTGCCAGCAGCCAGACCGGGACAGGGGTAGGCTACACCTTC
-	few	TRBV19	TRBJ1-1	CASSIVSVPTEAFF	TGTGCCAGTAGTATCGTCTCGGTCCCCACTGAAGCTTTCTTT
TRBD1	few	TRBV5-6	TRBJ2-2	CASRLRQGGTGELFF	TGTGCCAGCAGACTTAGACAGGGCGGCACCGGGGAGCTGTTTTTT
TRBD1	-	TRBV2	TRBJ1-1	CASREEQGASEAFF	TGTGCCAGCAGGGAGGAACAGGGGGCATCTGAAGCTTTCTTT